Following are 15 T cell receptor beta chains from one sample sequenced in a study of T cell responses to AZD1222 COVID-19 vaccine. Assay: immunoSEQ multiplex PCR; the TCRdb copy retains only in-frame clones and omits some. The sample records over 120,000 clones, about 92% being singletons. The sample in question was peripheral blood, obtained 28 days after the second AZD1222 dose. The receptors were sampled from an adult who received the AZD1222 COVID-19 vaccine.

This chain connects TRBV5-6 to TRBJ1-2; D unclear. V was clipped by 0 bases and J by 0 bases, with 12 bases between them. Germline values: CDR1 SGHDT, CDR2 YYEEEE. The CDR3 runs 16 residues. CDR3 sequence: CASSLVATATNYGYTF. For the CDR3, the DNA is TGTGCCAGCAGCTTGGTTGCAACGGCTACTAACTATGGCTACACCTTC.

The rearrangement joins TRBV28 to TRBJ1-5, with D maybe TRBD1 (6 bases). Germline lookup yields CDR1 MDHEN and CDR2 SYDVKM. V dropped 4 bases and J dropped 1 base, with 17 bases sitting between them. This CDR3 is 17 amino acids long. The CDR3 bases are TGTGCCAGCAGTTCTGCCTCACAGGGAGGAAGCAATCAGCCCCAGCATTTT. Encoded protein: CASSSASQGGSNQPQHF.

The chain employs TRBV18 and TRBJ1-6; 7 nucleotides line up with TRBD1. CDR1 is KGHSH and CDR2 is LQKENI in the germline V gene. Losses at the gene ends were 3 bases for V and 4 bases for J; bases not matched to a gene: 18. CDR3 length: 20 residues. The CDR3 DNA reads TGTGCCAGCTCACCCCTCGGGACAGTGGACCTCCTGTTTTATAATTCACCCCTCCACTTT. This translates into CASSPLGTVDLLFYNSPLHF.

With respect to this clone: At one end the junction does not follow the germline gene, possibly because of a read error. CDR3 in DNA: TGCAGCGTCGAAGGACAGGGGCCTTACAATGAGCAGTTCTTC. It yields the protein CSVEGQGPYNEQFF. V and J are TRBV29-1 and TRBJ2-1; 9 nucleotides align to TRBD1. The germline V gene has CDR1 SQVTM and CDR2 ANQGSEA. The CDR3 loop spans 14 amino acids.

This chain links TRBV4-1 with TRBJ2-5; TRBD2 aligns across 9 bases. The V segment lost 3 bases and the J segment 5 bases; nucleotides outside the gene matches: 13. CDR3 length equals 17 residues. The germline gives CDR1 MGHRA, CDR2 YSYEKL. DNA for the CDR3: TGCGCCAGCAGCCAGCTCGAGTTGATAGCGGGAGACGAGACCCAGTACTTC. This translates into CASSQLELIAGDETQYF.

This chain joins TRBV30 and TRBJ1-5; a possible D gene is TRBD1 (5 bases). The CDR3 loop spans 15 amino acids. Looked up from germline, CDR1 is GTSNPN and CDR2 is SVGIG (reference sequence). The V and J ends lost 0 bases and 4 bases respectively, with 13 bases between them. Here the CDR3 reads CAWSVTWGENQPQHF. The CDR3 DNA sequence: TGTGCCTGGAGTGTGACGTGGGGGGAGAATCAGCCCCAGCATTTT.

V usage is TRBV19 and J usage is TRBJ1-2; 8 bases align to TRBD1. This CDR3 contains 15 residues. The J segment lost 4 bases and the V segment lost 4 bases, leaving 8 bases of the junction unmatched. Germline V CDR1 and CDR2: LNHDA, SQIVND (reference sequence). The CDR3, as DNA: TGTGCCAGTAGTAAGGGACAGGCAAATGCCTATGGCTACACCTTC. It encodes CASSKGQANAYGYTF.

The chain recombines TRBV6-1 with TRBJ1-1; 10 nucleotides agree with TRBD1. CDR1 is MNHNS and CDR2 is SASEGT in the germline V gene. This CDR3 comprises 16 residues. Losses at the gene ends were 3 bases for V and 5 bases for J; bases not matched to a gene: 9. In DNA form, the CDR3 reads TGTGCCAGCAGTGATCGAGACAGGACAGGGGGAACTGAAGCTTTCTTT. Its translation: CASSDRDRTGGTEAFF.

This clone was observed once. The V gene is TRBV6-5, the J gene TRBJ1-6, with TRBD1 matching 7 bases. V gave up 6 bases and J gave up 10 bases; unmatched junction bases: 9. The CDR3 consists of 14 residues. Per germline, CDR1 MNHEY and CDR2 SVGAGI. The CDR3 nucleotides read TGTGCCAGCAGCCTGACAGGGCTAGGGTCACCCCTCCACTTT. Translating it yields CASSLTGLGSPLHF.

This chain links TRBV21-1 with TRBJ1-2; TRBD1 is the table's D call and was not checked against the DNA. TRBV21-1 is deemed a pseudogene. This CDR3 has 11 amino acids. The CDR3: CASSNTYGYTF. Here the CDR3 DNA reads TGTGCCAGCTCGAACACCTATGGCTACACCTTC.

CDR3 nucleotides: TGCAGTGCTAGTTGGCAGGCAAACACTGAAGCTTTCTTT. It yields the protein CSASWQANTEAFF. The V and J genes are TRBV20-1 and TRBJ1-1; D gene ambiguous. This CDR3 contains 13 residues. V gave up 3 bases and J gave up 2 bases, with 10 bases separating them. Germline V CDR1 and CDR2: DFQATT, SNEGSKA (reference sequence).

This clone was detected once. CDR3 sequence reads: CASSQDTTSGITDTQYF. The CDR3 region has the DNA TGCGCCAGCAGCCAAGATACTACTAGCGGGATCACAGATACGCAGTATTTT. The J gene is TRBJ2-3, the V gene TRBV4-3; 10 bases fit TRBD2. The CDR3 is 17 amino acids. V dropped 0 bases and J dropped 2; count of bases not matched to a gene: 5. Germline V gives CDR1 LGHNA, CDR2 YSLEER.

This clone has more than one count but fewer than ten. This chain connects TRBV27 to TRBJ2-7; the match to TRBD2 covers 8 bases. The V gene end was trimmed by 0 bases and the J gene end by 2 bases; junction bases not matched to a gene: 9. The CDR3 extends over 17 amino acids. CDR1 and CDR2 from the germline V gene are MNHEY and SMNVEV (reference sequence). The CDR3 reads CASSLSAGGLTTYEQYF. For the CDR3, the DNA is TGTGCCAGCAGTTTATCCGCGGGAGGACTAACTACCTACGAGCAGTACTTC.

The chain uses TRBV18 and TRBJ2-7, with 10 bases identical to TRBD1. After removal of 2 bases from V and 2 bases from J, the junction contained 12 bases not matched to a gene. The germline gives CDR1 KGHSH, CDR2 LQKENI. CDR3 length: 18 residues. CDR3 residues: CASSPDRGRAGAPYEQYF. Written as DNA, the CDR3 is TGTGCCAGCTCACCAGACAGGGGGCGAGCGGGAGCCCCCTACGAGCAGTACTTC.

The chain carries TRBV5-1 and TRBJ2-1; the match to TRBD2 covers 14 bases. Germline trimming cut 2 bases from V and 5 bases from J; bases unmatched to any gene: 3. This CDR3 spans 16 amino acids. The germline V gene encodes CDR1 SGHRS and CDR2 YFSETQ. CDR3 in amino acids: CASSFGLAGGHNEQFF. CDR3 DNA sequence: TGCGCCAGCAGCTTCGGACTAGCGGGAGGTCACAATGAGCAGTTCTTC.